A selection of T cell receptor beta chains follows, all from one sample in a study of T-cell reconstitution after alpha-beta-depleted transplantation in children. TCRdb processed the PCR reads anew with MiXCR; each CDR3 protein has one entry. The data hold about 230,000 distinct CDR3 sequences, with about a tenth observed a single time. The input for sequencing was PBMCs from the stem cell graft donor, taken from the stem cell graft. These receptors originate from a human donor who donated a stem cell graft to a child with acute lymphoblastic leukemia. Both conserved end residues are part of each CDR3. Each record gives: V gene, D gene, clone size, J gene, CDR3 protein, CDR3 DNA. A D gene is named only where the DNA matches it firmly. Size is omitted from some rows. Given values are once, few, many or a class for expanded clones.

TRBV5-1,TRBD2,many,TRBJ2-7,CASSPTTSGRYEQYF,TGCGCCAGCAGCCCGACGACTAGCGGGCGATACGAGCAGTACTTC
TRBV20-1,TRBD1,many,TRBJ2-7,CSASGMTGTNYEQYF,TGCAGTGCTAGCGGTATGACAGGGACCAACTACGAGCAGTACTTC
TRBV20-1,TRBD1,few,TRBJ1-4,CSASQGEAGEKLFF,TGCAGTGCTTCACAGGGGGAGGCTGGCGAAAAACTGTTTTTT
TRBV5-1,TRBD1,few,TRBJ2-6,CASDRGSGANVLTF,TGCGCCAGTGACAGGGGGTCTGGGGCCAACGTCCTGACTTTC
TRBV5-1,TRBD1,NA,TRBJ2-5,CASSARTGGEETQYF,TGCGCCAGCAGCGCAAGGACAGGGGGAGAAGAGACCCAGTACTTC
TRBV28,NA,NA,TRBJ2-7,CASSLPGADEQYF,TGTGCCAGCAGTTTACCGGGGGCGGACGAGCAGTACTTC
TRBV20-1,TRBD2,few,TRBJ2-1,CSARKEGLAGGRSYNEQFF,TGCAGTGCTCGGAAAGAAGGACTAGCGGGGGGGCGGTCCTACAATGAGCAGTTCTTC
TRBV20-1,TRBD1,NA,TRBJ1-3,CSARVAGTAGNTIYF,TGCAGTGCTAGAGTTGCGGGGACAGCGGGAAACACCATATATTTT
TRBV20-1,NA,few,TRBJ1-2,CSARENRLYGYTF,TGCAGTGCTAGAGAGAACAGACTCTATGGCTACACCTTC
TRBV2,NA,many,TRBJ1-4,CASSGVYVEKLFF,TGTGCCAGCAGTGGGGTATACGTTGAAAAACTGTTTTTT
TRBV5-1,NA,few,TRBJ2-4,CASSLHEDLNIQYF,TGCGCCAGCAGCTTGCACGAAGACTTAAACATTCAGTACTTC
TRBV14,NA,few,TRBJ1-4,CASSSWGQINEKLFF,TGTGCCAGCAGTTCCTGGGGGCAGATCAATGAAAAACTGTTTTTT
TRBV6-2/TRBV6-3,TRBD1,NA,TRBJ2-1,CASSYSGTGGINEQFF,TGTGCCAGCAGTTACTCTGGGACAGGGGGCATCAATGAGCAGTTCTTC
TRBV7-8,NA,few,TRBJ2-3,CASSLARTGTDTQYF,TGTGCCAGCAGCTTAGCGCGAACGGGGACAGATACGCAGTATTTT
TRBV12-3/TRBV12-4,NA,many,TRBJ1-4,CASSFGGSNEKLFF,TGTGCCAGCAGTTTTGGGGGGTCGAATGAAAAACTGTTTTTT
TRBV4-1,NA,NA,TRBJ1-5,CASSQDRQFTAQHF,TGCGCCAGCAGCCAAGACCGACAGTTTACGGCCCAGCATTTT
TRBV12-5,TRBD1,many,TRBJ2-1,CASGGTDFYSEQFF,TGTGCTAGTGGTGGGACAGATTTCTACAGTGAGCAGTTCTTC
TRBV5-5,NA,many,TRBJ2-1,CASSLGVGRDNEQFF,TGTGCCAGCAGCTTGGGAGTCGGCAGAGACAATGAGCAGTTCTTC
TRBV3-1,NA,many,TRBJ1-2,CASSLGPGGYTF,TGTGCCAGCAGCCTCGGTCCCGGTGGCTACACCTTC
TRBV6-5,TRBD2,many,TRBJ2-3,CAAGLAGNTQYF,TGTGCCGCGGGCCTAGCGGGAAATACGCAGTATTTT
TRBV12-5,NA,few,TRBJ2-1,CASGLLAVNEQFF,TGTGCTAGTGGTTTGCTGGCCGTTAATGAGCAGTTCTTC
TRBV10-3,TRBD2,few,TRBJ2-7,CAITGGGPSYEQYF,TGTGCCATCACCGGGGGGGGTCCTTCCTACGAGCAGTACTTC
TRBV27,NA,few,TRBJ1-6,CASSTGYSGPLHF,TGTGCCAGCAGCACCGGGTACTCGGGCCCCCTCCACTTT
TRBV27,TRBD1,NA,TRBJ1-1,CASSRDRTMNTEAFF,TGTGCCAGCAGTAGGGACAGGACCATGAACACTGAAGCTTTCTTT
TRBV5-1,NA,NA,TRBJ1-1,CASSSYQNTEAFF,TGCGCCAGCAGCTCCTACCAGAACACTGAAGCTTTCTTT
TRBV10-1,NA,many,TRBJ1-2,CASREGRTNYGYTF,TGCGCCAGCAGGGAGGGTAGGACTAACTATGGCTACACCTTC
TRBV12-3/TRBV12-4,NA,NA,TRBJ1-1,CASSINTEAFF,TGTGCCAGCAGTATTAACACTGAAGCTTTCTTT
TRBV10-3,NA,few,TRBJ2-3,CAISEFTTDTQYF,TGTGCCATCAGTGAGTTTACAACGGATACGCAGTATTTT
TRBV6-5,TRBD1,many,TRBJ1-3,CASSLGSGTGPSGNTIYF,TGTGCCAGCAGTCTAGGGTCCGGGACAGGGCCTTCTGGAAACACCATATATTTT
TRBV19,NA,NA,TRBJ1-5,CASSMPLRYQPQHF,TGTGCCAGTAGTATGCCCTTGCGGTATCAGCCCCAGCATTTT
TRBV10-3,TRBD1,NA,TRBJ2-3,CAISDQGAVDTQYF,TGTGCCATCAGTGATCAGGGGGCTGTAGATACGCAGTATTTT
TRBV6-2/TRBV6-3,NA,many,TRBJ2-6,CASSQIRGANVLTF,TGTGCCAGCAGTCAGATCAGGGGAGCCAACGTCCTGACTTTC
TRBV20-1,TRBD1,NA,TRBJ2-1,CSAWDRGSSSLYNEQFF,TGCAGTGCTTGGGACAGGGGGTCGAGCTCGCTATACAATGAGCAGTTCTTC
TRBV6-5,TRBD2,many,TRBJ2-2,CATTAGTTITNTGELFF,TGTGCCACCACCGCCGGGACTACCATCACGAACACCGGGGAGCTGTTTTTT
TRBV15,NA,NA,TRBJ2-6,CATSRDHLSTGNSGANVLTF,TGTGCCACCAGCAGAGATCATCTCTCTACAGGGAACTCTGGGGCCAACGTCCTGACTTTC
TRBV12-3/TRBV12-4,TRBD1,many,TRBJ1-6,CASSVRQGLNSPLHF,TGTGCCAGCAGTGTCAGACAGGGACTGAATTCACCCCTCCACTTT
TRBV5-1,NA,few,TRBJ2-3,CASSLGASRHTQYF,TGCGCCAGCAGCTTGGGAGCTAGCCGACATACGCAGTATTTT
TRBV25-1,NA,medium-sized,TRBJ2-6,CASSESGTGANVLTF,TGTGCCAGCAGTGAATCGGGGACCGGGGCCAACGTCCTGACTTTC
TRBV12-3/TRBV12-4,NA,NA,TRBJ2-7,CASKGRSYEQYF,TGTGCCAGCAAGGGACGGTCCTACGAGCAGTACTTC
TRBV6-1,NA,few,TRBJ1-1,CATKWGPNTEAFF,TGTGCCACAAAGTGGGGGCCGAACACTGAAGCTTTCTTT